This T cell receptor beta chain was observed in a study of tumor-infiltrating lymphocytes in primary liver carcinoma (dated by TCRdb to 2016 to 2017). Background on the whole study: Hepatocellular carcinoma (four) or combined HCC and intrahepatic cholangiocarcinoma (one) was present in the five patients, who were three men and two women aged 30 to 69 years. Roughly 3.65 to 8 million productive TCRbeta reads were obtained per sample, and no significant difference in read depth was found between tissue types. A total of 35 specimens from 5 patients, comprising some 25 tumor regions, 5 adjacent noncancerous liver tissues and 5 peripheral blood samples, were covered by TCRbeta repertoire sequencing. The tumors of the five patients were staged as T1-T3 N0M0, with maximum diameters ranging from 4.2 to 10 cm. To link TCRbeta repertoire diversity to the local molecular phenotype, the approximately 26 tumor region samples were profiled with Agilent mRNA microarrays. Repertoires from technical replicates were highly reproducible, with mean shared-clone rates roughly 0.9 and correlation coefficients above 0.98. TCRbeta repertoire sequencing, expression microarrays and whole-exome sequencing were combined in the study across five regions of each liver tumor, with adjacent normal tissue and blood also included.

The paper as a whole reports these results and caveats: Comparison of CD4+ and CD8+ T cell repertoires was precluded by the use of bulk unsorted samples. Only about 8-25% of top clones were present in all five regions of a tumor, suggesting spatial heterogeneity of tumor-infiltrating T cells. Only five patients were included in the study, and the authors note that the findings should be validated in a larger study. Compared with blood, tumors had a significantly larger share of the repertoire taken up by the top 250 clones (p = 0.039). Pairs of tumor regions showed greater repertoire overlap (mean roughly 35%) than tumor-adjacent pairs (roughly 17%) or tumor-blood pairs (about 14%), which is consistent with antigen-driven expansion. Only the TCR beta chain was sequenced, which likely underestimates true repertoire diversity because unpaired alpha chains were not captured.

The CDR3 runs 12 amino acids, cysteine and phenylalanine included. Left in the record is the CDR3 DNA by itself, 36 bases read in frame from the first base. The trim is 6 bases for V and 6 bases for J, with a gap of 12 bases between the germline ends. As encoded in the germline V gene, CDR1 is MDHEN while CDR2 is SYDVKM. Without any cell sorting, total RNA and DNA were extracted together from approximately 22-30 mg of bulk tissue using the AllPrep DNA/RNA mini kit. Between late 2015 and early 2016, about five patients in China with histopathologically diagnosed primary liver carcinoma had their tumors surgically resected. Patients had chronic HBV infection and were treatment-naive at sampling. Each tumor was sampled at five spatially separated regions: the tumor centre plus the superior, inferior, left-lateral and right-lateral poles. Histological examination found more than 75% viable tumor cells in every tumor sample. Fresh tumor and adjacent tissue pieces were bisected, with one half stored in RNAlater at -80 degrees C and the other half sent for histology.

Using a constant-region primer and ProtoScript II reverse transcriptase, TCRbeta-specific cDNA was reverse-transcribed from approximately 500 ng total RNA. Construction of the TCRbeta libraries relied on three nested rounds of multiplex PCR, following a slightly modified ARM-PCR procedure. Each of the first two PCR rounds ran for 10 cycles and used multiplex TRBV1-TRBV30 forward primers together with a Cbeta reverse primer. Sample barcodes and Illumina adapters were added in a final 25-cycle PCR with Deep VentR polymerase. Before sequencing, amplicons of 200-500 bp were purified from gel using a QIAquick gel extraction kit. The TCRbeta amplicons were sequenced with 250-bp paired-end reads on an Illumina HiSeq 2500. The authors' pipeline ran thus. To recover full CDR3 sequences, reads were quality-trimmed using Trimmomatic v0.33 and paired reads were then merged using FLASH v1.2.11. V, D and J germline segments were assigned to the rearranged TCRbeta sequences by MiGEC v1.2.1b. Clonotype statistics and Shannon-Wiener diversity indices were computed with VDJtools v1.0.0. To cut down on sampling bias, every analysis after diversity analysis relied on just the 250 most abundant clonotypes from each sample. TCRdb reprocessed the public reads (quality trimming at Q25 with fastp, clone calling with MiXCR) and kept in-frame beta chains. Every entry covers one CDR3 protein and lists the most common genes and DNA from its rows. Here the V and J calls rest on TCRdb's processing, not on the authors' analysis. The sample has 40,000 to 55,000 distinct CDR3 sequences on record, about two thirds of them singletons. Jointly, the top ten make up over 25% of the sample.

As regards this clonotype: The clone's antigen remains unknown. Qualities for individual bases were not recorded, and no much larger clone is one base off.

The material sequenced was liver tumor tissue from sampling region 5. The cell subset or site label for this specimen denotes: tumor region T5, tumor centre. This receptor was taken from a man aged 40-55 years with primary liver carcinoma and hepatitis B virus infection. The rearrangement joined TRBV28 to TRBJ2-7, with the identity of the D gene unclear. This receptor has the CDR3 CASSLTGVEQYF. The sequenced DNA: TGTGCCAGCAGCCTGACGGGCGTCGAGCAGTACTTC. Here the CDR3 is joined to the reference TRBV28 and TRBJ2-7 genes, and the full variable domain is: DVKVTQSSRYLVKRTGEKVFLECVQDMDHENMFWYRQDPGLGLRLIYFSYDVKMKEKGDIPEGYSVSREKKERFSLILESASTNQTSMYLCASSLTGVEQYFGPGTRLTVT.